One sample yielded the 21 T cell receptor beta chains listed below, sequenced in a study of blood T cell repertoires in COVID-19. The protocol was immunoSEQ multiplex PCR, while the TCRdb copy is restricted to in-frame clones and leaves out a portion. The table lists about 91,000 clones, about 75% of them singletons, with 9.8% in the top ten. Sequencing used peripheral blood. The receptors come from a woman of 80 years or more with acute or convalescent COVID-19.

The gene calls are TRBV19 and TRBJ1-3, with 8 bases identical to TRBD1. The germline CDR1 and CDR2 sequences are LNHDA and SQIVND (reference sequence). The CDR3 covers 14 residues. V was clipped by 7 bases and J by 2 bases; unmatched bases: 4. CDR3 nucleotides: TGTGCCAGTACCGTGACAGGGGCTGGAAACACCATATATTTT. Translated, it gives CASTVTGAGNTIYF.

The CDR3 nucleotides read TGCGCCAGCTCGGGACAGGGTCAACATGAGACCCAGTACTTC. Protein sequence: CASSGQGQHETQYF. V gene TRBV5-1 combines with J gene TRBJ2-5, with TRBD1 matching 9 bases. Germline V gene sequence: CDR1 SGHRS, CDR2 YFSETQ. J lost 5 bases, V lost 7 bases, and 9 bases had no gene match. The length of the CDR3 is 14 residues.

This chain's CDR3 is CASSVGIQGTDTQYF. The DNA of the CDR3 is TGTGCCAGCAGCGTAGGAATCCAGGGCACAGATACGCAGTATTTT. The rearrangement uses TRBV9 and TRBJ2-3; D is unresolved. This CDR3 has 15 residues. Trimming stripped 0 bases from V and 1 base from J, with 9 bases between. CDR1 and CDR2 (germline): SGDLS, YYNGEE.

About this clone: Distinct nucleotide sequences in the sample also encode this CDR3. The rearrangement links TRBV4-2 to TRBJ1-1; TRBD1 agrees at 9 bases. The CDR3 has 14 residues. CDR1 and CDR2 (germline): LGHNA, YNFKEQ. With V trimmed by 1 base and J by 3 bases, 0 bases remained unmatched. The CDR3 region is CASSQGTGDTEAFF. The CDR3 DNA sequence: TGTGCCAGCAGCCAAGGGACAGGGGACACTGAAGCTTTCTTT.

This chain connects TRBV6-2 or TRBV6-3 to TRBJ2-1, with 9 bases that match TRBD2. CDR3 length: 16 amino acids. The J segment lost 1 base and the V segment lost 5 bases, leaving 6 bases of the junction unmatched. Germline lookup yields CDR1 MNHEY and CDR2 SVGEGT. The CDR3 here is CASSGGTSHSYNEQFF. CDR3 DNA: TGTGCCAGCAGTGGCGGGACTAGCCATTCCTACAATGAGCAGTTCTTC.

This chain links TRBV13 with TRBJ1-2, with 8 bases matching TRBD1. Germline loops: CDR1 PRHDT, CDR2 FYEKMQ (reference sequence). With 3 bases clipped from V and 4 bases from J, the junction kept 7 bases outside the gene matches. CDR3 length: 15 residues. This CDR3 is CASSLVRGLFYGYTF. For the CDR3, the DNA is TGTGCCAGCAGCTTGGTCAGGGGGCTATTCTATGGCTACACCTTC.

The rearrangement joins TRBV7-9 to TRBJ1-2; D may be TRBD1 (5 bases). This CDR3 contains 14 residues. V dropped 5 bases and J dropped 6 bases, with 16 bases sitting between them. The germline V gene has CDR1 SEHNR and CDR2 FQNEAQ (reference sequence). The CDR3 DNA sequence: TGTGCCAGCAGCGAGGACACTCTTCTTAATGGCTACACCTTC. The encoded protein is CASSEDTLLNGYTF. Full variable domain (remainder filled in from reference TRBV7-9 and TRBJ1-2): DTGVSQNPRHKITKRGQNVTFRCDPISEHNRLYWYRQTLGQGPEFLTYFQNEAQLEKSRLLSDRFSAERPKGSFSTLEIQRTEQGDSAMYLCASSEDTLLNGYTFGSGTRLTVV.

This chain joins TRBV29-1 and TRBJ2-7, with a weak D call TRBD1 (6 bases). Germline V gene sequence: CDR1 SQVTM, CDR2 ANQGSEA. This CDR3 region has 14 residues. V gave up 6 bases and J gave up 2 bases, with 17 bases separating them. The CDR3 is CSVKLPRGTYEQYF. Written as DNA, the CDR3 is TGCAGCGTGAAATTGCCAAGGGGGACCTACGAGCAGTACTTC.

The V call is TRBV7-2, the J call TRBJ1-2; 7 nucleotides line up with TRBD1. The CDR3 is made up of 13 amino acids. The germline V gene encodes CDR1 SGHTA and CDR2 FQGNSA. V shed 3 bases and J 3 bases; nucleotides not matched to a gene: 1. The CDR3 bases are TGTGCCAGCAGCTTTGGACAGGACTATGGCTACACCTTC. Protein product: CASSFGQDYGYTF.

The gene calls are TRBV29-1 and TRBJ2-3; D not certain. V lost 1 base, J lost 3 bases, and 5 bases lay in between. The germline V gene encodes CDR1 SQVTM and CDR2 ANQGSEA. The CDR3 contains 12 residues. The CDR3 loop reads CSVEGETDTQYF. In DNA, the CDR3 is TGCAGCGTTGAAGGCGAGACAGATACGCAGTATTTT.

This clone was seen a handful of times. This rearrangement joins TRBV5-1 to TRBJ2-7; a possible D gene is TRBD1 (5 bases). The V end was cut by 0 bases, the J end by 5 bases, with 15 bases between. The germline gives CDR1 SGHRS, CDR2 YFSETQ. The CDR3 spans 15 residues. The DNA of the CDR3 is TGCGCCAGCAGCTTGGCGACAGTGAGTGTGCACGAGCAGTACTTC. Its protein is CASSLATVSVHEQYF.

On this clone itself: At one boundary the junction diverges from the germline segment, which might be a read error. The rearrangement uses TRBV19 and TRBJ1-5; no firm D call. The CDR3 contains 15 residues. Germline V lookup: CDR1 LNHDA, CDR2 SQIVND (reference sequence). This CDR3 is CASKPSQLSYQPQHF. CDR3 sequence (DNA): TGTGCCAGTAAGCCCAGCCAGCTTAGCTATCAGCCCCAGCATTTT.

This clone was seen more than once but under ten times. V and J are TRBV7-2 and TRBJ2-7; possible D gene TRBD2, 7 bases. Germline assignment: CDR1 SGHTA and CDR2 FQGNSA. V lost 8 bases to trimming and J lost 3 bases, with 23 bases between them. The CDR3 covers 16 residues. CDR3 amino acids: CASVGGKGLGHYEQYF. In DNA form, the CDR3 reads TGTGCCAGCGTCGGGGGGAAGGGACTGGGACACTACGAGCAGTACTTC.

The chain combines TRBV7-2 with TRBJ2-7; D call uncertain. V was pared by 1 base and J by 2 bases, with 12 bases between. Germline CDR1 reads SGHTA; CDR2 reads FQGNSA. The CDR3 extends over 15 amino acids. The CDR3 coding sequence is TGTGCCAGCAGCTTAGGGTATGGAGAAACCTACGAGCAGTACTTC. Protein sequence: CASSLGYGETYEQYF.

The V call is TRBV5-6, the J call TRBJ2-6; no clear D gene. V was trimmed by 5 bases and J by 0 bases, leaving 9 bases between them. Germline values: CDR1 SGHDT, CDR2 YYEEEE. This CDR3 has 15 amino acids. The CDR3 spells CASRPPSSGANVLTF. CDR3 nucleotide sequence: TGTGCCAGCAGGCCGCCCAGCTCTGGGGCCAACGTCCTGACTTTC.

The rearrangement joins TRBV30 to TRBJ2-7; TRBD2 aligns across 12 bases. This CDR3 spans 13 amino acids. With V trimmed by 2 bases and J by 11 bases, 7 bases remained unmatched. Germline V gene data show CDR1 as GTSNPN and CDR2 as SVGIG (reference sequence). CDR3 nucleotide sequence: TGTGCCTGGAGTCCCCTACTAGCGGGAGGAGAGTACTTC. As protein: CAWSPLLAGGEYF.

The chain is built from TRBV7-2 and TRBJ2-3; tentatively, D is TRBD2 (6 bases). The CDR3 is 14 amino acids. Deletions cut 5 bases from V and 2 bases from J, with 11 bases between. Germline CDR1 SGHTA, CDR2 FQGNSA. The CDR3 DNA sequence: TGTGCCAGCAGCGATAGCGGAGACACAGATACGCAGTATTTT. It translates to CASSDSGDTDTQYF.

The chain couples TRBV3-1 (or the pseudogene TRBV3-2) to TRBJ2-1; the match to TRBD2 covers 10 bases. CDR1 and CDR2 from the germline V gene are LGHDT and YNNKEL (reference sequence). Trimming took 1 base from V and 3 from J; bases not matched to a gene: 6. This CDR3 has 17 amino acids. The CDR3 protein is CASSQGGGLAVYNEQFF. In DNA, the CDR3 is TGTGCCAGCAGCCAAGGCGGTGGACTAGCGGTCTACAATGAGCAGTTCTTC.

The genes are TRBV11-3 and TRBJ2-2; TRBD1 aligns across 11 bases. Germline V CDR1 and CDR2: SGHNT, YENEEA. The CDR3 is 15 residues long. After removal of 3 bases from V and 6 bases from J, the junction contained 3 bases not matched to a gene. The CDR3 here is CASSLDRGPPGELFF. The CDR3 bases are TGTGCCAGCAGCTTGGACAGGGGGCCCCCCGGGGAGCTGTTTTTT.

The CDR3 is CASSEQGIVHGYTF. DNA of the CDR3: TGTGCCAGCAGTGAACAGGGGATTGTCCATGGCTACACCTTC. The chain combines TRBV2 with TRBJ1-2; the D gene is possibly TRBD1 (6 bases). Germline assignment: CDR1 SNHLY and CDR2 FYNNEI. CDR3 length equals 14 residues. V was cut by 2 bases and J by 6 bases, with 13 bases left in between.

The J gene is TRBJ1-6, the V gene TRBV10-3, with D perhaps TRBD1 (5 bases). CDR3 size: 13 residues. With 6 bases removed from V and 7 bases from J, the gap between germline ends came to 10 bases. The germline V gene has CDR1 ENHRY and CDR2 SYGVKD. Written as DNA, the CDR3 is TGTGCCATCAGACAGGACGGGAATTCACCCCTCCACTTT. Translating it yields CAIRQDGNSPLHF.